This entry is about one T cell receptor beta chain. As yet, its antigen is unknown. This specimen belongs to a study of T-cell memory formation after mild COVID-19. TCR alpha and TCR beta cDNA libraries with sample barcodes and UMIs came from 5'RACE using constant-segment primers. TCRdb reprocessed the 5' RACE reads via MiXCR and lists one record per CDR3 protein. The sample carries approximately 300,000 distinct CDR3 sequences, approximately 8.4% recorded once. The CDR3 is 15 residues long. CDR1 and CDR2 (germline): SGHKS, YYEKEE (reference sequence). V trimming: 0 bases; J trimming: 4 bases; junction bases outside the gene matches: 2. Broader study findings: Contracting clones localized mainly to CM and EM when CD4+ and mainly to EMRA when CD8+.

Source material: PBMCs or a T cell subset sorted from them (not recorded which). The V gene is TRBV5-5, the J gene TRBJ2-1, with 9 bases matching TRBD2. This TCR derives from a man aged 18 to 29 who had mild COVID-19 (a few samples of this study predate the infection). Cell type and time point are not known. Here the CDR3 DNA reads TGTGCCAGCAGCTTGGGACTAGCGGCTTACAATGAGCAGTTCTTC. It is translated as CASSLGLAAYNEQFF.